The 8 T cell receptor beta chains presented below share a single source sample, sequenced in a study of T cell repertoires in cytomegalovirus infection. TCRdb analysed the reads with MiXCR anew, one entry per CDR3 protein. The repertoire holds 490,000 or so distinct CDR3 sequences, with approximately 11% as singletons. The sample was PBMCs. The receptors shown here come from a human donor in good health (CMV status not recorded). Some clones in this sample may be carry-over from other donors' samples.

In its sample, this clonotype was seen many times. The chain is built from TRBV29-1 and TRBJ2-2; D perhaps matches TRBD1 (5 bases). The germline CDR1 and CDR2 sequences are SQVTM and ANQGSEA. Trimming took 3 bases from V and 5 from J, leaving 16 bases between them. This CDR3 has 15 amino acids. CDR3 amino acids: CSVEKPGIGTGELFF. CDR3 sequence (DNA): TGCAGCGTTGAGAAGCCAGGGATTGGTACCGGGGAGCTGTTTTTT.

This clonotype has just a few counts. The chain recombines TRBV12-3 or TRBV12-4 with TRBJ1-2; tentatively, D is TRBD1 (5 bases). The CDR3 loop spans 16 amino acids. Deletions cut 1 base from V and 1 base from J, with 13 bases between. The CDR3 spells CASSLGAGTNNYGYTF. Written as DNA, the CDR3 is TGTGCCAGCAGTTTAGGGGCCGGGACTAATAACTATGGCTACACCTTC.

Many counts were recorded for this clonotype. The chain has TRBV7-9 and TRBJ2-1; no clear D. V was clipped by 5 bases and J by 6 bases, with 17 bases between them. Germline V gives CDR1 SEHNR, CDR2 FQNEAQ (reference sequence). This CDR3 has 15 amino acids. The CDR3 loop is CASSPPQRSGNEQFF. In nucleotides, the CDR3 is TGTGCCAGCAGCCCCCCGCAGAGGTCAGGCAATGAGCAGTTCTTC.

The table lists this clonotype with many counts. The rearrangement uses TRBV11-2 and TRBJ2-1; weak D call: TRBD2 (7 bases). V lost 1 base and J 2 bases, leaving 12 bases between the germline ends. CDR1 SGHAT and CDR2 FQNNGV come from the germline V gene. CDR3 size: 16 residues. CDR3 coding DNA: TGTGCCAGCAGCTTAGTGGGGGGGGCTACCTACAATGAGCAGTTCTTC. Protein sequence: CASSLVGGATYNEQFF.

This clonotype was recorded at least ten times. The rearrangement links TRBV3-1 to TRBJ1-2; maybe TRBD1 (6 bases). V lost 1 base to trimming and J lost 2 bases, with 8 bases between them. The CDR3 spans 14 residues. CDR1 and CDR2 (germline): LGHDT, YNNKEL (reference sequence). The CDR3 region has the DNA TGTGCCAGCAGCCAAGCGGGGGGCAACTATGGCTACACCTTC. It translates to CASSQAGGNYGYTF.

CDR3 in DNA: TGTGCCATCAGACCCACAGGGGAGTGGGGCTACACCTTC. As protein: CAIRPTGEWGYTF. This rearrangement joins TRBV10-3 to TRBJ1-2; TRBD1 aligns across 7 bases. Trimming removed 6 bases from V and 8 bases from J; junction bases left unmatched: 9. CDR1 is ENHRY and CDR2 is SYGVKD in the germline V gene. The CDR3 loop spans 13 amino acids.

This clonotype was recorded many times. V and J are TRBV6-1 and TRBJ2-1; D is perhaps TRBD2 (6 bases). In germline, CDR1 is MNHNS, CDR2 SASEGT. V lost 5 bases and J 7 bases, leaving 15 bases between the germline ends. This CDR3 contains 14 residues. The CDR3 DNA sequence: TGTGCCAGCAGTTTGCCGGGAGTTCGGAATGAGCAGTTCTTC. Translated: CASSLPGVRNEQFF.

This clonotype was observed at least ten times. The gene calls are TRBV6-5 and TRBJ2-7; TRBD1 matches at 9 bases. Germline V CDR1 and CDR2: MNHEY, SVGAGI. The J segment lost 0 bases and the V segment lost 0 bases, leaving 3 bases of the junction unmatched. The CDR3 spans 16 residues. The CDR3 nucleotides read TGTGCCAGCAGTTACTCGATGGGACAGGGCTCCTACGAGCAGTACTTC. This sequence encodes CASSYSMGQGSYEQYF.